The 10 T cell receptor beta chains below all came from one sample that was sequenced in a study of T cell clonality in common variable immunodeficiency. Some clones are missing from TCRdb's copy, which holds only in-frame ones; the method was immunoSEQ multiplex PCR. The sample includes about 39,000 clones, none of them occurring once. Sequencing was carried out using peripheral blood mononuclear cells. Source of these receptors: a person between 18 and 75 years old in good health.

Points on this clone: The read ends 3 residues shy of where the CDR3 ends; the end is completed using the germline J gene. Other DNA sequences of this sample code for an identical CDR3. The rearrangement links TRBV18 to TRBJ1-3; 7 bases map to TRBD1. Germline loops: CDR1 KGHSH, CDR2 LQKENI. CDR3 size: 14 residues. The sequenced CDR3 bases are TGTGCCAGCTCGTCCGGGACAGCTAAGCGCACG. Amino acid sequence: CASSSGTAKRT. The complete CDR3 reads CASSSGTAKRTIYF.

This clone was counted many times. The sequenced CDR3 bases are TGTGCCAGTAGTATAGTCCTAGCGGGAGAGACC. The encoded protein is CASSIVLAGET. From start to end, the CDR3 is CASSIVLAGETQYF. The chain links TRBV19 to TRBJ2-5, with 8 bases fitting TRBD2. The read ends 3 residues shy of where the CDR3 ends; the end is completed using the germline J gene. Germline V CDR1 and CDR2: LNHDA, SQIVND (reference sequence). J was trimmed by 4 bases and V by 1 base; bases with no gene match: 2. The CDR3 contains 14 residues.

This clone was observed many times. The sequence runs out 3 residues before the end of the CDR3; the remainder is reconstructed from the germline J gene. The rearrangement uses TRBV10-3 and TRBJ2-7; 8 bases agree with TRBD1. J lost 2 bases, V lost 9 bases, and 6 bases had no gene match. The CDR3 contains 13 residues. The germline V gene has CDR1 ENHRY and CDR2 SYGVKD. The sequenced part of the CDR3 DNA is TGTGCCATAGGGCGGACAGGGACCTACGAG. It yields the protein CAIGRTGTYE. The entire CDR3 is CAIGRTGTYEQYF.

There are many counts of this clone. The sequenced fragment ends 3 residues before the CDR3 boundary, so the rest is inferred from the germline J gene. The chain uses TRBV18 and TRBJ1-1; unclear D gene. Germline-derived CDR1 and CDR2 are KGHSH and LQKENI. The CDR3 covers 13 residues. The V end lost 8 bases, the J end lost 3 bases, and 13 bases lay between the germline ends. CDR3 DNA (partial): TGTGCCAGCCTACCTGACGGGGACACTGAA. Protein product: CASLPDGDTE. The whole CDR3 protein is CASLPDGDTEAFF.

This clone occurred a few times. The DNA ends 3 residues before the CDR3 does, and the rest of the CDR3 is filled in from the germline J gene. The chain employs TRBV18 and TRBJ1-6; TRBD1 aligns across 7 bases. J gave up 7 bases and V 5 bases, and 11 bases lay outside the gene matches. The CDR3 totals 16 residues. Germline V lookup: CDR1 KGHSH, CDR2 LQKENI. CDR3 bases read: TGTGCCAGCTCAAATCTCGAGGGAGGGGGCAATTCACCC. Translating it yields CASSNLEGGGNSP. The whole CDR3 protein reads CASSNLEGGGNSPLHF.

This clone has ten or more counts. The DNA read from the CDR3 is TGTGCCAGCTCACAGGGGGAGAACACTGAA. It yields the protein CASSQGENTE. The complete CDR3 sequence is CASSQGENTEAFF. This sequence joins TRBV18 and TRBJ1-1; D is perhaps TRBD1 (6 bases). The read stops 3 residues short of the end of the CDR3; the missing end is completed from the germline J gene. V dropped 4 bases and J dropped 1 base, with 7 bases sitting between them. The CDR3 totals 13 residues. Germline values: CDR1 KGHSH, CDR2 LQKENI.

Regarding this clone: From the germline J gene comes the end of the CDR3, since the read stops 3 residues before it. V and J are TRBV5-1 and TRBJ1-2; maybe TRBD1 (5 bases). Germline V lookup: CDR1 SGHRS, CDR2 YFSETQ. The length of the CDR3 is 14 residues. The CDR3 DNA, read in part, is TGCGCCAGCAGCTCCCAAGGCCGTCGGGGGGGC. It encodes CASSSQGRRGG. The whole CDR3 region reads CASSSQGRRGGYTF.

This clone was observed many times. The DNA ends 3 residues before the CDR3 does, and the rest of the CDR3 is filled in from the germline J gene. The gene calls are TRBV20-1 and TRBJ2-3, with 7 bases lining up with TRBD1. The CDR3 is 15 residues long. V dropped 3 bases and J dropped 6; count of bases not matched to a gene: 12. The germline V gene has CDR1 DFQATT and CDR2 SNEGSKA (reference sequence). This CDR3 is CSASRAWTGGDTQYF. The covered CDR3 bases are TGCAGTGCTAGTAGGGCTTGGACAGGCGGGGATACG.

This clone was observed at least ten times. The read terminates 3 residues before the CDR3 end, so the remaining end is supplied by the germline J gene. J is TRBJ2-7 and V is TRBV5-1; D might be TRBD2 (6 bases). Germline loops: CDR1 SGHRS, CDR2 YFSETQ. V lost 4 bases and J lost 4, with 9 bases in between. This CDR3 contains 12 residues. The chain's CDR3 is CASSPGLYEQYF. The sequenced CDR3 bases are TGCGCCAGCAGCCCGGGACTTTACGAG.

Ten or more counts support this clone. The CDR3 end falls 3 residues outside the read, so it is completed with the germline J gene. The chain joins TRBV7-3 to TRBJ2-2, with unresolved D. Germline V lookup: CDR1 SGHTA, CDR2 FQGTGA. The germline V and J ends were trimmed by 5 bases and 4 bases, with 8 bases remaining between them. The CDR3 is 13 amino acids. The CDR3 loop reads CASSATFTGELFF. The part of the CDR3 DNA that was read is TGTGCCAGCAGCGCAACTTTCACCGGGGAG. Combining the CDR3 with reference TRBV7-3 and TRBJ2-2 gives the whole variable domain GAGVSQTPSNKVTEKGKYVELRCDPISGHTALYWYRQSLGQGPEFLIYFQGTGAADDSGLPNDRFFAVRPEGSVSTLKIQRTERGDSAVYLCASSATFTGELFFGEGSRLTVL.